The T cell receptor beta chain under discussion was sequenced for a study of T cells after yellow fever vaccination. Study-level information: Researchers used SMART-Seq v4 Ultra Low Input to prepare fractions that had low cell numbers.

Only a few counts were recorded for this clonotype. The V and J ends lost 11 bases and 5 bases respectively, with 18 bases between them. The CDR3 has 13 amino acids. Germline V gene sequence: CDR1 ENHRY, CDR2 SYGVKD. TCRdb reprocessed the 5' RACE reads with MiXCR, giving one entry per CDR3 protein. The sample contains 500,000 to 650,000 distinct CDR3 sequences, less than 20% of which appear only once. The sequence came from a man aged 18 to 35 who received the YFV17D yellow fever vaccine. The J gene is TRBJ2-5, the V gene TRBV10-3, with a tentative D call TRBD1 (7 bases). The sample in question was PBMCs, obtained 5 days after the first yellow fever vaccination. CDR3 sequence: CAGGQGGRETQYF. CDR3 nucleotide sequence: TGTGCCGGAGGCCAGGGGGGAAGGGAGACCCAGTACTTC.